The 15 T cell receptor beta chains in this list originate from one sample, sequenced in a study of cytotoxic CD8 clonotypes in ibrutinib-treated CLL. TCRdb keeps only in-frame clones here, not all; method: immunoSEQ multiplex PCR. Seen here are approximately 190,000 clones, nearly 80% observed once, and the top ten hold roughly 10%. The specimen was PBMCs, collected after 12 months of ibrutinib treatment. The receptors were gathered from a human donor with chronic lymphocytic leukemia.

The V gene is TRBV5-3, the J gene TRBJ2-7; the D is unclear. Being an ORF, TRBV5-3 has a function that is uncertain. V was shortened by 1 base and J by 12 bases, with 2 bases between the two germline ends. This CDR3 spans 8 amino acids. CDR3 region: CARSLLYF. In DNA, the CDR3 is TGTGCCAGAAGCTTGTTGTACTTC.

In this sample, this clone turned up once. V gene TRBV7-9 combines with J gene TRBJ2-1; TRBD1 matches at 12 bases. The CDR3 has 15 amino acids. Trimming took 7 bases from V and 7 from J; bases not matched to a gene: 8. Per germline, CDR1 SEHNR and CDR2 FQNEAQ (reference sequence). The CDR3, as DNA: TGTGCCAGCACCCCGGGACAGGGGGCGAAAAATGAGCAGTTCTTC. It encodes CASTPGQGAKNEQFF.

This clone is a singleton in its sample. The chain carries TRBV7-2 and TRBJ1-1; 7 bases are shared with TRBD1. J lost 5 bases, V lost 4 bases, and 4 bases had no gene match. The CDR3 sequence is 13 residues long. Germline CDR1 SGHTA, CDR2 FQGNSA. This CDR3 reads CASSSTGRTEAFF. The CDR3 region has the DNA TGTGCCAGCAGCTCGACAGGGCGGACTGAAGCTTTCTTT. The entire variable domain, with the rest obtained from reference TRBV7-2 and TRBJ1-1, is as follows: GAGVSQSPSNKVTEKGKDVELRCDPISGHTALYWYRQSLGQGLEFLIYFQGNSAPDKSGLPSDRFSAERTGGSVSTLTIQRTQQEDSAVYLCASSSTGRTEAFFGQGTRLTVV.

The rearrangement joins TRBV14 to TRBJ2-7; no firm D call. Germline V gene lookup returns CDR1 SGHDN and CDR2 FVKESK. This CDR3 is 14 amino acids long. The V end lost 7 bases, the J end lost 2 bases, and 15 bases lay between the germline ends. The CDR3 DNA follows: TGTGCCAGCACGCCCACTGGAGAGGCCTACGAGCAGTACTTC. This gives the protein CASTPTGEAYEQYF. The full variable domain, in which reference TRBV14 and TRBJ2-7 provide the parts outside the CDR3, is EAGVTQFPSHSVIEKGQTVTLRCDPISGHDNLYWYRRVMGKEIKFLLHFVKESKQDESGMPNNRFLAERTGGTYSTLKVQPAELEDSGVYFCASTPTGEAYEQYFGPGTRLTVT.

This clone was counted a few times. The CDR3 DNA is TGTGCCATCAGTGACACGACCTACGAGCAGTACTTC. Translation: CAISDTTYEQYF. The chain links TRBV10-3 to TRBJ2-7; D remains unclear. Germline V lookup: CDR1 ENHRY, CDR2 SYGVKD. The CDR3 covers 12 residues. V was trimmed by 3 bases and J by 2 bases, leaving 5 bases between them.

J is TRBJ2-7 and V is TRBV6-6, with D tentatively TRBD2 (5 bases). Per the germline V gene, CDR1 is MNHNY and CDR2 is SVGAGI (reference sequence). The length of the CDR3 is 13 residues. CDR3 DNA: TGTGCTAGCGAGGCCAGACCTTGGGACGAGCAGTACTTC. The encoded protein is CASEARPWDEQYF.

The V and J genes are TRBV5-6 and TRBJ2-7; 11 bases line up with TRBD2. V lost 1 base to trimming and J lost 8 bases; unmatched junction nucleotides: 2. Looked up from germline, CDR1 is SGHDT and CDR2 is YYEEEE. This CDR3 is built from 13 residues. The CDR3 nucleotides read TGTGCCAGCAGCTTGCCTAGCGGGAGGCAGCAGTACTTC. Translated: CASSLPSGRQQYF.

The genes are TRBV4-1 and TRBJ1-1; 10 bases are shared with TRBD1. The CDR3 spans 14 residues. V shed 3 bases, J shed 7 bases, and the junction held 5 bases outside the gene matches. Germline V gene sequence: CDR1 MGHRA, CDR2 YSYEKL. The CDR3 sequence: CASSHLGQGDEAFF. In DNA form, the CDR3 reads TGCGCCAGCAGCCATTTAGGACAGGGGGATGAAGCTTTCTTT.

This clone is medium-sized within its sample. The chain links TRBV6-6 to TRBJ2-1; 10 positions match TRBD1. Trimming removed 5 bases from V and 5 bases from J; junction bases left unmatched: 6. The CDR3 spans 15 residues. From germline, CDR1 is MNHNY and CDR2 SVGAGI (reference sequence). CDR3 bases: TGTGCCAGCAGTCGCCCGGGGACAGGGGACAATGAGCAGTTCTTC. This sequence encodes CASSRPGTGDNEQFF.

The genes are TRBV6-4 and TRBJ2-3; D call uncertain. Germline V gene sequence: CDR1 MRHNA, CDR2 SNTAGT. This CDR3 is 15 amino acids long. Trimming left V 6 bases short and J 1 base short, with 14 bases between. For the CDR3, the DNA is TGTGCCAGCAGGCGTAATTCTGTAGGCACAGATACGCAGTATTTT. Translated: CASRRNSVGTDTQYF.

The rearrangement joins TRBV5-6 to TRBJ1-2; 7 nucleotides align to TRBD1. CDR1 is SGHDT and CDR2 is YYEEEE in the germline V gene. The J segment lost 7 bases and the V segment lost 4 bases, leaving 13 bases of the junction unmatched. This CDR3 contains 15 residues. The CDR3 region has the DNA TGTGCCAGCAGCCCTGACAGGGCGATTGGAGGTGGCTACACCTTC. Its translation is CASSPDRAIGGGYTF.

The chain combines TRBV10-1 with TRBJ2-2, with unresolved D. Germline CDR1 reads WNHNN; CDR2 reads SYGVQD (reference sequence). Trimming removed 6 bases at V and 1 base at J, with 3 bases between. This CDR3 is built from 12 residues. The CDR3 bases are TGCGCCAGCAGAGAGAACACCGGGGAGCTGTTTTTT. Translated, it gives CASRENTGELFF.

The chain has TRBV27 and TRBJ1-2, with unresolved D. Germline CDR1 is MNHEY and CDR2 is SMNVEV (reference sequence). Deletions cut 2 bases from V and 2 bases from J, with 15 bases between. The CDR3 covers 16 residues. The CDR3 protein is CASSLEAGPINYGYTF. In nucleotides, the CDR3 is TGTGCCAGCAGTTTAGAGGCAGGTCCAATAAACTATGGCTACACCTTC.

This chain links TRBV4-1 with TRBJ2-7, with unresolved D. The CDR3 consists of 14 residues. Trimming removed 1 base from V and 4 bases from J, with 11 bases in between. Germline values: CDR1 MGHRA, CDR2 YSYEKL. For the CDR3, the DNA is TGCGCCAGCAGCCAAGGGGGTTTGGGTTACGAGCAGTACTTC. It codes for CASSQGGLGYEQYF.

This clone was recorded many times. The V and J genes are TRBV11-3 and TRBJ2-1; D gene unclear. Trimming left V 8 bases short and J 4 bases short, with 15 bases between. The germline CDR1 and CDR2 sequences are SGHNT and YENEEA. The CDR3 runs 14 residues. CDR3 DNA: TGTGCCAGCGCCTTGTCGCCAGAGTACAATGAGCAGTTCTTC. It is translated as CASALSPEYNEQFF.